This T cell receptor (beta chain) was sequenced in a study of blood T cell repertoires in COVID-19. Study information: COVID-19 samples collected from the United States, Italy and Spain covered acute and convalescent phases. T cells, B-cell-depleted T cells, or PBMCs supplied cDNA or gDNA.

The ends were cut back, 4 bases at V and 6 bases at J, with 6 bases in the middle. This CDR3 region has 10 residues. Germline V gives CDR1 DFQATT, CDR2 SNEGSKA (reference sequence). Per the original data handling: Amplification from reference gene primers served as the basis for estimated nucleated cell counts. Measured with immunoSEQ multiplex PCR; TCRdb has only the in-frame clones, and not every one. V, J and clone size are those of that table, while D and trimming were read from the DNA. The sample includes fewer than 250,000 clones, around 87% of them seen just once. Sequenced input: PBMCs or T cells enriched from blood (not recorded which). The chain employs TRBV20-1 and TRBJ2-5, with D unresolved. The source is a man aged 25-45 years in a cohort exposed to, infected with or recovered from COVID-19 (not recorded which). CDR3 region: CSANLQTQYF. In DNA, the CDR3 is TGCAGTGCTAATCTTCAGACCCAGTACTTC.